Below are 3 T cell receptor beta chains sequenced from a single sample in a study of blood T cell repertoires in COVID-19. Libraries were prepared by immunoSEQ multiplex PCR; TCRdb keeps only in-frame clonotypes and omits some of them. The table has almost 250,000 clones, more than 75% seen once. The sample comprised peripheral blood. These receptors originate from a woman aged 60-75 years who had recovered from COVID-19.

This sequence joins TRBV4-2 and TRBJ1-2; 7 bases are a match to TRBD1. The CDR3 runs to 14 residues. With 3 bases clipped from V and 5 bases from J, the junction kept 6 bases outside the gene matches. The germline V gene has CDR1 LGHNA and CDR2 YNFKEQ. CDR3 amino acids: CASSHPDRVYGYTF. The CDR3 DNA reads TGTGCCAGCAGCCACCCCGACAGGGTATATGGCTACACCTTC.

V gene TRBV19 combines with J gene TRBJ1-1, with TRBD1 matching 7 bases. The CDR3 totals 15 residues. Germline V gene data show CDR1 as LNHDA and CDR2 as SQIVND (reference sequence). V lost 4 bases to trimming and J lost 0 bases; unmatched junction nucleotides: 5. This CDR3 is CASSTRQGLNTEAFF. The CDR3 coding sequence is TGTGCCAGTAGTACTCGACAGGGACTGAACACTGAAGCTTTCTTT. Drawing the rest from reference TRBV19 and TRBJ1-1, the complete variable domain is DGGITQSPKYLFRKEGQNVTLSCEQNLNHDAMYWYRQDPGQGLRLIYYSQIVNDFQKGDIAEGYSVSREKKESFPLTVTSAQKNPTAFYLCASSTRQGLNTEAFFGQGTRLTVV.

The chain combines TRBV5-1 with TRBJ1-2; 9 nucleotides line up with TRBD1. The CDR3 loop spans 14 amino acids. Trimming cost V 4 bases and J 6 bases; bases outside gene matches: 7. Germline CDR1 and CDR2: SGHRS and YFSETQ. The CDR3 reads CASSRTGAGDGYTF. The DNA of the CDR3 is TGCGCCAGCAGCCGGACAGGGGCCGGGGATGGCTACACCTTC.